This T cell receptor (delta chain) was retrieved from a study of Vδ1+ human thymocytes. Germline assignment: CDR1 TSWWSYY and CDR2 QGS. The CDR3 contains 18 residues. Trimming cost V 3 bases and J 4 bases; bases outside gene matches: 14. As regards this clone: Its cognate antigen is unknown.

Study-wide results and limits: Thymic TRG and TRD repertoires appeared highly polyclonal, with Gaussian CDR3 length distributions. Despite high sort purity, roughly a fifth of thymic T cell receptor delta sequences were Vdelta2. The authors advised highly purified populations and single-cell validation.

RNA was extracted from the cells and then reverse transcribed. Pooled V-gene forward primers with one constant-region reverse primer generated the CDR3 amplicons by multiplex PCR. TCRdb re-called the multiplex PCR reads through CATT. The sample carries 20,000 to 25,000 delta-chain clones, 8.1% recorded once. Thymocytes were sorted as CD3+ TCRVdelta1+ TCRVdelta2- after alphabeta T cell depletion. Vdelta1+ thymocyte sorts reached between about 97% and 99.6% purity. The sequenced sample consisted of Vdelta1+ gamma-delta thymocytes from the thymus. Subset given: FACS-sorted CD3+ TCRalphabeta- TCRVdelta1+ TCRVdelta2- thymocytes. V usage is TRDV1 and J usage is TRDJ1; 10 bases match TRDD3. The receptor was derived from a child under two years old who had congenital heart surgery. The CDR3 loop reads CALGDSFPDGGYSDKLIF. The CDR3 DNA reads TGTGCTCTTGGGGATAGCTTCCCCGATGGGGGATACAGCGATAAACTCATCTTT.